The 26 T cell receptor beta chains reported below all come from one sample, sequenced in a study of T cells in localized non-small cell lung cancer. Profiling relied on immunoSEQ multiplex PCR, and the TCRdb table lists in-frame clones only, not all of them. Here the sample spans about 78,000 clones, 80% to 90% being singletons. The sequences come from peripheral blood, collected before any cancer treatment. Receptor source: a man aged 40-75 years with stage I lung adenocarcinoma.

The V and J genes are TRBV21-1 and TRBJ2-7; the D segment call TRBD2 is taken from the table without a DNA check. TRBV21-1 is reported as a pseudogene. The CDR3 extends over 17 amino acids. The CDR3 region has the DNA TGTGCCAGCAGCAAAGTGGGTCACGGGGGTGGCTCCTACGAGCAGTACTTC. This encodes CASSKVGHGGGSYEQYF.

This clone is a singleton in its sample. V and J are TRBV4-3 and TRBJ1-2; the D gene is possibly TRBD1 (5 bases). The CDR3 covers 16 residues. In germline, CDR1 is LGHNA, CDR2 YSLEER. With 0 bases removed from V and 8 bases from J, the gap between germline ends came to 19 bases. CDR3 loop: CASSQDEGQGLGGYTF. CDR3 in DNA: TGCGCCAGCAGCCAAGATGAAGGGCAGGGATTGGGGGGCTACACCTTC.

The chain employs TRBV5-1 and TRBJ1-2; 9 bases are a match to TRBD1. From germline, CDR1 is SGHRS and CDR2 YFSETQ. This CDR3 region has 18 residues. J lost 3 bases, V lost 0 bases, and 12 bases had no gene match. For the CDR3, the DNA is TGCGCCAGCAGCTTGGGCCTTTCTACCGGGACAGGGCACTATGGCTACACCTTC. Protein: CASSLGLSTGTGHYGYTF. Filled out from reference TRBV5-1 and TRBJ1-2, the complete variable domain reads KAGVTQTPRYLIKTRGQQVTLSCSPISGHRSVSWYQQTPGQGLQFLFEYFSETQRNKGNFPGRFSGRQFSNSRSEMNVSTLELGDSALYLCASSLGLSTGTGHYGYTFGSGTRLTVV.

The rearrangement uses TRBV5-1 and TRBJ1-2, with a tentative D call TRBD1 (6 bases). In germline, CDR1 is SGHRS, CDR2 YFSETQ. V dropped 4 bases and J dropped 4 bases, with 23 bases sitting between them. This CDR3 comprises 17 residues. CDR3 sequence reads: CASSPTTQGSWVYGYTF. CDR3 coding DNA: TGCGCCAGCAGCCCTACCACACAGGGATCGTGGGTCTATGGCTACACCTTC.

This chain joins TRBV18 and TRBJ1-1, with a weak D call TRBD1 (5 bases). This CDR3 contains 13 residues. Germline CDR1 and CDR2: KGHSH and LQKENI. Trimming left V 6 bases short and J 5 bases short, with 13 bases between. The CDR3 protein is CASSQGPDTEAFF. CDR3 nucleotides: TGTGCCAGCTCTCAGGGTCCGGATACTGAAGCTTTCTTT.

J is TRBJ1-1 and V is TRBV27; D is ambiguous. CDR3 length equals 13 residues. V lost 7 bases and J lost 5, with 14 bases in between. CDR1 and CDR2 from the germline V gene are MNHEY and SMNVEV (reference sequence). The CDR3 sequence: CASTTRVGTEAFF. CDR3 sequence (DNA): TGTGCCAGCACTACTCGAGTGGGGACTGAAGCTTTCTTT.

In this sample, this clone turned up once. The rearrangement links TRBV5-1 to TRBJ2-3; no clear D gene. Trimming cost V 7 bases and J 6 bases, with 9 bases left between them. This CDR3 spans 11 amino acids. Germline loops: CDR1 SGHRS, CDR2 YFSETQ. The CDR3 protein is CASRQVDTQYF. DNA for the CDR3: TGCGCCAGCCGCCAAGTGGATACGCAGTATTTT.

The chain employs TRBV18 and TRBJ2-5; no definite D call. This CDR3 region has 16 residues. The ends were cut back, 8 bases at V and 1 base at J, with 20 bases in the middle. Germline V gene data show CDR1 as KGHSH and CDR2 as LQKENI. The CDR3 loop reads CASTESYPPFQETQYF. The CDR3 nucleotides are TGTGCCAGCACCGAGTCGTACCCTCCCTTCCAAGAGACCCAGTACTTC.

V and J are TRBV28 and TRBJ2-1; possible D gene TRBD2, 6 bases. Germline lookup yields CDR1 MDHEN and CDR2 SYDVKM. V dropped 6 bases and J dropped 9 bases, with 21 bases sitting between them. This CDR3 comprises 15 residues. CDR3 DNA: TGTGCCAGCAGCCCCGCGGGGAGCTACATAGGTGAGCAGTTCTTC. Protein product: CASSPAGSYIGEQFF.

This chain links TRBV5-6 with TRBJ1-1, with 10 bases that match TRBD1. Germline CDR1 SGHDT, CDR2 YYEEEE. With 2 bases clipped from V and 5 bases from J, the junction kept 9 bases outside the gene matches. The CDR3 runs 16 residues. The CDR3 nucleotides read TGTGCCAGCAGCTTCGGGACAGGGGCGATTGGGACTGAAGCTTTCTTT. Translated: CASSFGTGAIGTEAFF.

The chain links TRBV6-5 to TRBJ1-2; 12 bases line up with TRBD1. The V and J ends lost 6 bases and 12 bases, in that order; junction bases with no gene match: 5. Germline CDR1 and CDR2: MNHEY and SVGAGI. The CDR3 has 12 residues. CDR3 sequence reads: CASRGQGAGDTF. For the CDR3, the DNA is TGTGCCAGCAGGGGACAGGGGGCCGGGGACACCTTC.

Here the CDR3 DNA reads TGTGCCTGGTCGGACAGAACCTACGAGCAGTACTTC. It specifies CAWSDRTYEQYF. The chain joins TRBV30 to TRBJ2-7; perhaps TRBD1 as D (6 bases). V was clipped by 5 bases and J by 2 bases, with 10 bases between them. This CDR3 has 12 amino acids. From germline, CDR1 is GTSNPN and CDR2 SVGIG (reference sequence).

The J gene is TRBJ2-5, the V gene TRBV19, with 9 bases identical to TRBD2. V dropped 7 bases and J dropped 4; count of bases not matched to a gene: 10. The CDR3 spans 15 residues. Per the germline V gene, CDR1 is LNHDA and CDR2 is SQIVND (reference sequence). The CDR3 here is CASKNLGTSRETQYF. The CDR3 nucleotides are TGTGCCAGTAAAAACCTAGGGACTAGCAGAGAGACCCAGTACTTC.

The V and J genes are TRBV5-1 and TRBJ2-2, with D possibly matching TRBD1 (6 bases). V lost 4 bases and J lost 5, with 18 bases in between. Germline CDR1 reads SGHRS; CDR2 reads YFSETQ. This CDR3 has 16 residues. CDR3 bases: TGCGCCAGCAGCCCCGGACAGACGATCCGAACCGGGGAGCTGTTTTTT. It yields the protein CASSPGQTIRTGELFF.

This rearrangement joins TRBV5-5 to TRBJ2-7; 9 nucleotides line up with TRBD2. CDR3 size: 15 residues. Per the germline V gene, CDR1 is SGHKS and CDR2 is YYEKEE (reference sequence). The trim removed 3 bases at V and 3 bases at J, leaving 7 bases unmatched. The CDR3 DNA sequence: TGTGCCAGCAGCTCTCCGGGACTAGCCGGCTACGAGCAGTACTTC. This codes for CASSSPGLAGYEQYF.

V usage is TRBV27 and J usage is TRBJ2-7; D not resolved. This CDR3 has 13 residues. Germline V lookup: CDR1 MNHEY, CDR2 SMNVEV (reference sequence). Trimming removed 6 bases at V and 6 bases at J, with 15 bases between. The CDR3 loop reads CASRSPRLGEQYF. CDR3 DNA: TGTGCCAGCAGGAGCCCGCGGCTTGGCGAGCAGTACTTC.

Only a few counts were recorded for this clone. The chain recombines TRBV30 with TRBJ2-1, with D possibly TRBD2 on 5 matching bases. Per germline, CDR1 GTSNPN and CDR2 SVGIG (reference sequence). There are 14 residues in the CDR3. V was clipped by 1 base and J by 8 bases, with 15 bases between them. The DNA for the CDR3 is TGTGCCTGGAGTGAGAGGGTGGCGAGAGATGAGCAGTTCTTC. It codes for CAWSERVARDEQFF.

The chain couples TRBV5-5 to TRBJ2-7, with 10 bases identical to TRBD2. The trim removed 0 bases at V and 2 bases at J, leaving 8 bases unmatched. Germline assignment: CDR1 SGHKS and CDR2 YYEKEE (reference sequence). The CDR3 runs to 17 residues. CDR3 coding DNA: TGTGCCAGCAGCTTGGGGCCCCTAGCGGGGGTGACCTACGAGCAGTACTTC. Protein: CASSLGPLAGVTYEQYF.

The V and J genes are TRBV5-5 and TRBJ2-7, with D possibly being TRBD1 or TRBD2 (5 bases each). The CDR3 runs to 13 residues. Looked up from germline, CDR1 is SGHKS and CDR2 is YYEKEE (reference sequence). V lost 3 bases, J lost 3 bases, and 10 bases lay in between. The CDR3 loop reads CASSWDGRYEQYF. The DNA for the CDR3 is TGTGCCAGCAGCTGGGACGGACGCTACGAGCAGTACTTC.

V usage is TRBV27 and J usage is TRBJ2-1, with 8 bases lining up with TRBD2. The germline V gene has CDR1 MNHEY and CDR2 SMNVEV (reference sequence). V dropped 0 bases and J dropped 0; count of bases not matched to a gene: 7. The CDR3 contains 18 residues. CDR3 protein: CASSLSPGLAGSYNEQFF. The CDR3 nucleotides read TGTGCCAGCAGTTTATCCCCCGGACTAGCAGGCTCCTACAATGAGCAGTTCTTC.

V is TRBV6-1 and J is TRBJ1-1; D ambiguous. The germline CDR1 and CDR2 sequences are MNHNS and SASEGT. The V end was cut by 4 bases, the J end by 6 bases, with 15 bases between. The CDR3 is 14 amino acids. CDR3 loop: CASSVESGPSEAFF. Written as DNA, the CDR3 is TGTGCCAGCAGTGTTGAATCGGGTCCGTCTGAAGCTTTCTTT.

The chain is built from TRBV7-9 and TRBJ2-5, with 12 nucleotides matching TRBD2. The CDR3 has 14 amino acids. Germline values: CDR1 SEHNR, CDR2 FQNEAQ (reference sequence). The V and J ends lost 3 bases and 5 bases, in that order; junction bases with no gene match: 1. CDR3 sequence: CASSFGLAGETQYF. The CDR3 DNA sequence: TGTGCCAGCAGCTTCGGACTAGCGGGGGAGACCCAGTACTTC.

The rearrangement joins TRBV11-2 to TRBJ1-1; a possible D gene is TRBD1 (5 bases). Trimming stripped 2 bases from V and 2 bases from J, with 12 bases between. Germline V gene data show CDR1 as SGHAT and CDR2 as FQNNGV. This CDR3 has 15 amino acids. This chain's CDR3 is CASSLRDGVNTEAFF. For the CDR3, the DNA is TGTGCCAGCAGCTTACGGGACGGGGTTAACACTGAAGCTTTCTTT.

V and J are TRBV18 and TRBJ2-5, with a weak D call TRBD2 (6 bases). This CDR3 is 15 amino acids long. Between the trimmed V and J ends, which lost 1 base and 1 base, there was a span of 10 bases. From germline, CDR1 is KGHSH and CDR2 LQKENI. CDR3 residues: CASSPQAGIQETQYF. The CDR3 nucleotides read TGTGCCAGCTCACCACAGGCGGGGATCCAAGAGACCCAGTACTTC. Combining the CDR3 with reference TRBV18 and TRBJ2-5 gives the whole variable domain NAGVMQNPRHLVRRRGQEARLRCSPMKGHSHVYWYRQLPEEGLKFMVYLQKENIIDESGMPKERFSAEFPKEGPSILRIQQVVRGDSAAYFCASSPQAGIQETQYFGPGTRLLVL.

This clone has a handful of counts. V and J are TRBV30 and TRBJ2-5, with D perhaps TRBD1 or TRBD2 (5 bases each). Germline loops: CDR1 GTSNPN, CDR2 SVGIG (reference sequence). Trimming shortened V by 3 bases and J by 5 bases, and 16 bases separated the two germline ends. The CDR3 spans 14 residues. CDR3 DNA sequence: TGTGCCTGGAGGCCCCCGGGGCAGGTGGAGACCCAGTACTTC. Protein sequence: CAWRPPGQVETQYF.

To note about this clone: Other DNA sequences in the same sample also yield this CDR3. CDR3 residues: CASSFSTDTQYF. As DNA, the CDR3 is TGCGCCAGCAGCTTCTCCACAGATACGCAGTATTTT. The chain combines TRBV5-1 with TRBJ2-3; D remains unclear. The CDR3 has 12 residues. The ends were cut back, 2 bases at V and 2 bases at J, with 3 bases in the middle. Germline CDR1 and CDR2: SGHRS and YFSETQ. Full variable domain (outside the CDR3, taken from reference TRBV5-1 and TRBJ2-3): KAGVTQTPRYLIKTRGQQVTLSCSPISGHRSVSWYQQTPGQGLQFLFEYFSETQRNKGNFPGRFSGRQFSNSRSEMNVSTLELGDSALYLCASSFSTDTQYFGPGTRLTVL.